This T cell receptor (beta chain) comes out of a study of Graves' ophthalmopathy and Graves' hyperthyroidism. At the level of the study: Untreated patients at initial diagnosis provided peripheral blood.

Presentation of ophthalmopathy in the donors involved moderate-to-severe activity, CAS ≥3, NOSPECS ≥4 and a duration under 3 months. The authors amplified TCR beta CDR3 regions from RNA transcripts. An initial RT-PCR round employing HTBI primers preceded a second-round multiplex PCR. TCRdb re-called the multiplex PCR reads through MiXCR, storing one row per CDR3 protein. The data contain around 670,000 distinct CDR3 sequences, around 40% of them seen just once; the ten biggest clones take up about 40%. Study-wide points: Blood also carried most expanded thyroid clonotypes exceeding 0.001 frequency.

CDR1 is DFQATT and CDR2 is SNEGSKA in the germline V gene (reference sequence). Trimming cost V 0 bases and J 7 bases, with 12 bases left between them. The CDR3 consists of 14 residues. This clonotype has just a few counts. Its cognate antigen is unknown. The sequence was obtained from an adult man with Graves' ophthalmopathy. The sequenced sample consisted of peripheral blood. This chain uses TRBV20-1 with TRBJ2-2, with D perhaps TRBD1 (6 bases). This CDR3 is CSARDTNRDGELFF. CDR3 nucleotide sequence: TGCAGTGCTAGAGATACCAACAGGGACGGGGAGCTGTTTTTT.